The T cell receptor (beta chain) under discussion was sequenced for a study of blood T cell repertoires in COVID-19. Study at large: PBMCs, B-cell-depleted T cells, or T cells were the source of the cDNA or gDNA that made up the material.

TCRdb's table, derived via immunoSEQ multiplex PCR, lists solely in-frame clones and lacks some. The repertoire includes around 130,000 clones, around four fifths of them detected once, and 9.5% to 15% sits in the top ten. CDR1 and CDR2 (germline): ENHRY, SYGVKD. The CDR3 has 15 residues. The V and J ends lost 0 bases and 5 bases, in that order; junction bases with no gene match: 6. The V gene is TRBV10-3, the J gene TRBJ1-2, with 7 bases fitting TRBD1. The sample consisted of peripheral blood. The sequence was collected from a human donor in a cohort sampled during active COVID-19. CDR3 region: CAISESGQSFYGYTF. CDR3 DNA: TGTGCCATCAGTGAGTCGGGACAGAGTTTTTATGGCTACACCTTC.